The count of the clone carrying this TCR beta chain is one. In the source study's methods: How many nucleated cells were present was estimated from reference gene primer amplification. The protocol was immunoSEQ multiplex PCR, while the TCRdb copy is restricted to in-frame clones and leaves out a portion. The V and J calls and clone size come from that table; D and trimming were worked out from the DNA. This table has fewer than 50,000 clones, 65% to 80% appearing once. The source of the sample is a study of blood T cell repertoires in COVID-19. Study summary: Samples came from the United States, Italy and Spain, spanning acute and convalescent COVID-19. Nucleic acid was either cDNA or gDNA, and it came from T cells, B-cell-depleted T cells, or PBMCs.

The trim removed 2 bases at V and 4 bases at J, leaving 12 bases unmatched. This CDR3 spans 18 amino acids. From germline, CDR1 is SGHVS and CDR2 FQNEAQ. The genes are TRBV7-8 and TRBJ2-2; 8 positions agree with TRBD2. This clonotype originated in a man between 65 and 85 years old with acute or convalescent COVID-19. The sample consisted of peripheral blood. CDR3 residues: CASSLIHRRLAFTGELFF. In DNA form, the CDR3 reads TGTGCCAGCAGCTTAATTCACCGACGACTAGCGTTCACCGGGGAGCTGTTTTTT.